A single sample gave rise to the 18 T cell receptor beta chains below, sequenced in a study of T cells in Graves' hyperthyroidism and ophthalmopathy. Amplification yielded TCR beta CDR3 regions, with RNA transcripts as the source. HTBI primers were employed in a first-round RT-PCR of the TCR CDR3. TCRdb ran MiXCR on the multiplex PCR reads and lists one entry per CDR3 protein. The sample lists about 380,000 distinct CDR3 sequences; roughly 14% were seen once. The sample was blood. These receptors all stem from a man between 25 and 39 years old with Graves' hyperthyroidism that later progressed to Graves' ophthalmopathy.

About this clonotype itself: This may stem from a read error, because a much larger clone lies one nucleotide away. The CDR3 nucleotides read TGCGCCAGCAGTCCCGGGACAAGGCCCCATCAGCCCCAGCATTTT. This encodes CASSPGTRPHQPQHF. The gene calls are TRBV5-1 and TRBJ1-5, with D perhaps TRBD1 (6 bases). CDR3 length: 15 amino acids. CDR1 and CDR2 from the germline V gene are SGHRS and YFSETQ. The germline V and J ends were trimmed by 5 bases and 5 bases, with 17 bases remaining between them.

The CDR3 DNA sequence: TGCAGTGCTAGCCGGGACAGGGCGATCTCTGGAAACACCATATATTTT. It specifies CSASRDRAISGNTIYF. V usage is TRBV20-1 and J usage is TRBJ1-3; TRBD1 matches at 9 bases. The germline V gene has CDR1 DFQATT and CDR2 SNEGSKA (reference sequence). This CDR3 contains 16 residues. V was pared by 3 bases and J by 0 bases, with 6 bases of the junction left unmatched.

This clonotype was seen ten or more times. The chain links TRBV12-3 or TRBV12-4 to TRBJ2-3; 7 positions match TRBD2. V was pared by 4 bases and J by 4 bases, with 5 bases of the junction left unmatched. The length of the CDR3 is 14 residues. The DNA for the CDR3 is TGTGCCAGCAGTTCTTGGGGGGGGGCAGATACGCAGTATTTT. Amino acids: CASSSWGGADTQYF.

This clonotype was seen a handful of times. The gene calls are TRBV4-2 and TRBJ1-1, with D perhaps matching TRBD1 (5 bases). This CDR3 has 14 residues. Per germline, CDR1 LGHNA and CDR2 YNFKEQ. The germline V and J ends were trimmed by 0 bases and 7 bases, with 12 bases remaining between them. CDR3 amino acids: CASSQDRTSLEAFF. The DNA of the CDR3 is TGTGCCAGCAGCCAAGATAGGACAAGCCTTGAAGCTTTCTTT.

This clonotype was picked up a small number of times. DNA of the CDR3: TGTGCCACCAGTGACCAAAGACAGGCTCGCACAGATACGCAGTATTTT. It specifies CATSDQRQARTDTQYF. The rearrangement uses TRBV24-1 and TRBJ2-3; a possible D gene is TRBD1 (6 bases). The CDR3 sequence is 16 residues long. The germline V gene encodes CDR1 KGHDR and CDR2 SFDVKD. The V gene lost 4 bases and the J gene lost 1 base, with 14 bases spanning the gap.

In this sample, this clonotype turned up many times. This chain joins TRBV12-3 or TRBV12-4 and TRBJ2-2; TRBD1 matches at 10 bases. J gave up 5 bases and V 5 bases, and 5 bases lay outside the gene matches. The CDR3 runs 15 residues. For the CDR3, the DNA is TGTGCCAGCAGTACCCCGGGACAGGGGACCGGGGAGCTGTTTTTT. Translated: CASSTPGQGTGELFF.

The V gene is TRBV11-2, the J gene TRBJ1-6; D possibly corresponds to TRBD1 (5 bases). Trimming stripped 0 bases from V and 7 bases from J, with 7 bases between. The CDR3 covers 14 residues. Germline CDR1 reads SGHAT; CDR2 reads FQNNGV. DNA of the CDR3: TGTGCCAGCAGCTTAGAAGGGGTCAATTCACCCCTCCACTTT. It is translated as CASSLEGVNSPLHF. Based on the CDR3 plus reference TRBV11-2 and TRBJ1-6, the full variable domain is EAGVAQSPRYKIIEKRQSVAFWCNPISGHATLYWYQQILGQGPKLLIQFQNNGVVDDSQLPKDRFSAERLKGVDSTLKIQPAKLEDSAVYLCASSLEGVNSPLHFGNGTRLTVT.

The table lists this clonotype with a few counts. The chain recombines TRBV6-2 or TRBV6-3 with TRBJ1-2, with D possibly being TRBD1 (5 bases). Germline lookup yields CDR1 MNHEY and CDR2 SVGEGT. The CDR3 has 15 residues. V was cut by 4 bases and J by 6 bases, with 18 bases left in between. CDR3 in DNA: TGTGCCAGCAGTTCCTACAGGAAGGTAGTTCATGGCTACACCTTC. Translating it yields CASSSYRKVVHGYTF.

The chain has TRBV11-2 and TRBJ2-1; D not resolved. V lost 7 bases and J lost 13, with 14 bases in between. Germline values: CDR1 SGHAT, CDR2 FQNNGV. There are 11 residues in the CDR3. This CDR3 is CASNSYGDQFF. The DNA for the CDR3 is TGTGCCAGCAACTCCTACGGTGATCAGTTCTTC.

This clonotype has ten or more counts. The chain employs TRBV7-9 and TRBJ1-1; no clear D. This CDR3 region has 14 residues. The germline gives CDR1 SEHNR, CDR2 FQNEAQ (reference sequence). Trimming took 4 bases from V and 4 from J, leaving 13 bases between them. CDR3 coding DNA: TGTGCCAGCAGCTCCTCGAGTGTTGGCACTGAAGCTTTCTTT. This sequence encodes CASSSSSVGTEAFF.

This clonotype was seen repeatedly, ten times or more. The chain carries TRBV20-1 and TRBJ2-7; D perhaps matches TRBD2 (6 bases). The V gene lost 3 bases and the J gene lost 9 bases, with 18 bases spanning the gap. The CDR3 has 13 amino acids. The germline V gene has CDR1 DFQATT and CDR2 SNEGSKA (reference sequence). The CDR3 DNA is TGCAGTGCTAGGTGGGATGGCGGGGATCGGCAGTACTTC. It specifies CSARWDGGDRQYF.

This chain links TRBV19 with TRBJ1-5, with TRBD1 as a possible D gene (5 bases). The CDR3 runs to 15 residues. The V end was cut by 3 bases, the J end by 6 bases, with 15 bases between. Per the germline V gene, CDR1 is LNHDA and CDR2 is SQIVND (reference sequence). The CDR3 sequence: CASSITRTIGQPQHF. DNA for the CDR3: TGTGCCAGTAGTATCACTCGGACAATCGGTCAGCCCCAGCATTTT.

A few counts support this clonotype. The J gene is TRBJ2-1, the V gene TRBV9; D possibly uses TRBD1 or TRBD2 (5 bases each). With 4 bases removed from V and 3 bases from J, the gap between germline ends came to 11 bases. The CDR3 covers 14 residues. Germline V gene lookup returns CDR1 SGDLS and CDR2 YYNGEE. For the CDR3, the DNA is TGTGCCAGCAGCCCCGGGACCAACTACAATGAGCAGTTCTTC. Its translation: CASSPGTNYNEQFF.

This clonotype appeared many times. The chain uses TRBV28 and TRBJ2-7, with 9 bases lining up with TRBD1. The CDR3 has 14 amino acids. Germline assignment: CDR1 MDHEN and CDR2 SYDVKM. V lost 6 bases and J lost 2; bases outside the gene matches: 5. The CDR3 coding sequence is TGTGCCAGCAGCATGACAGGGGGAGCCTACGAGCAGTACTTC. This sequence encodes CASSMTGGAYEQYF. Full variable domain (missing parts from reference TRBV28 and TRBJ2-7): DVKVTQSSRYLVKRTGEKVFLECVQDMDHENMFWYRQDPGLGLRLIYFSYDVKMKEKGDIPEGYSVSREKKERFSLILESASTNQTSMYLCASSMTGGAYEQYFGPGTRLTVT.

This chain's CDR3 is CASSSPRVYEQYF. The CDR3 DNA is TGTGCCAGCAGTTCCCCCAGGGTCTACGAGCAGTACTTC. The V and J genes are TRBV28 and TRBJ2-7; D might be TRBD1 (5 bases). CDR1 and CDR2 (germline): MDHEN, SYDVKM. The CDR3 is made up of 13 amino acids. V shed 4 bases and J shed 3 bases, with 10 bases lying between them.

This clonotype was seen only a few times. This chain links TRBV5-1 with TRBJ2-5; 7 bases map to TRBD1. The CDR3 sequence is 15 residues long. Trimming removed 3 bases from V and 0 bases from J; junction bases left unmatched: 5. The germline V gene encodes CDR1 SGHRS and CDR2 YFSETQ. CDR3 bases: TGCGCCAGCAGCTCGACAGGGTGGTACCAAGAGACCCAGTACTTC. It encodes CASSSTGWYQETQYF. Full variable domain (remainder filled in from reference TRBV5-1 and TRBJ2-5): KAGVTQTPRYLIKTRGQQVTLSCSPISGHRSVSWYQQTPGQGLQFLFEYFSETQRNKGNFPGRFSGRQFSNSRSEMNVSTLELGDSALYLCASSSTGWYQETQYFGPGTRLLVL.

There are many counts of this clonotype. The J gene is TRBJ1-2, the V gene TRBV18; 8 bases line up with TRBD1. Per the germline V gene, CDR1 is KGHSH and CDR2 is LQKENI. J lost 10 bases, V lost 6 bases, and 10 bases had no gene match. The CDR3 length is 13 residues. CDR3 nucleotides: TGTGCCAGCTCTCCCGGGACAGGTGTTGACTACACCTTC. It yields the protein CASSPGTGVDYTF.

The V call is TRBV7-2, the J call TRBJ1-5; D is unclear. Germline lookup yields CDR1 SGHTA and CDR2 FQGNSA. Trimming removed 6 bases at V and 4 bases at J, with 10 bases between. The CDR3 has 13 residues. CDR3 in DNA: TGTGCCAGCAGTTCAAGGTGGAATCAGCCCCAGCATTTT. Translating gives CASSSRWNQPQHF.